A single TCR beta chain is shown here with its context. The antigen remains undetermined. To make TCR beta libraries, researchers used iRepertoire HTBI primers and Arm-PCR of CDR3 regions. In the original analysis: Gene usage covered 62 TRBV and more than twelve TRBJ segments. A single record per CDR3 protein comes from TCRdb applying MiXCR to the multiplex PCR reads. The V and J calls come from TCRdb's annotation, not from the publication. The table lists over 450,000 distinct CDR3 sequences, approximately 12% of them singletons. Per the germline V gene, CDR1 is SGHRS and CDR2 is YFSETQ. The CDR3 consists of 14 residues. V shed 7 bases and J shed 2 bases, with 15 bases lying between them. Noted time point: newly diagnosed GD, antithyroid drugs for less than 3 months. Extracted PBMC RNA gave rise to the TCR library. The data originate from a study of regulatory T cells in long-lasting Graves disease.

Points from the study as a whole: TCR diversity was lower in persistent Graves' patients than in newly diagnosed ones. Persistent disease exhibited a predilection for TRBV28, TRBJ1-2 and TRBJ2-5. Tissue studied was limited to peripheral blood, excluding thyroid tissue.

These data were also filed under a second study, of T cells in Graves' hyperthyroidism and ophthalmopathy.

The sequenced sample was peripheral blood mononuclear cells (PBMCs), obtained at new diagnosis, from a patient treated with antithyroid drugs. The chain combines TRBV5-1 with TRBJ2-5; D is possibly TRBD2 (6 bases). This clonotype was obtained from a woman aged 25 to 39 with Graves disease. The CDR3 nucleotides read TGCGCCAGCGGCGGGACGGCTATTCAAGAGACCCAGTACTTC. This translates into CASGGTAIQETQYF. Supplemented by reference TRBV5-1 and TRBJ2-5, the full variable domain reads KAGVTQTPRYLIKTRGQQVTLSCSPISGHRSVSWYQQTPGQGLQFLFEYFSETQRNKGNFPGRFSGRQFSNSRSEMNVSTLELGDSALYLCASGGTAIQETQYFGPGTRLLVL.